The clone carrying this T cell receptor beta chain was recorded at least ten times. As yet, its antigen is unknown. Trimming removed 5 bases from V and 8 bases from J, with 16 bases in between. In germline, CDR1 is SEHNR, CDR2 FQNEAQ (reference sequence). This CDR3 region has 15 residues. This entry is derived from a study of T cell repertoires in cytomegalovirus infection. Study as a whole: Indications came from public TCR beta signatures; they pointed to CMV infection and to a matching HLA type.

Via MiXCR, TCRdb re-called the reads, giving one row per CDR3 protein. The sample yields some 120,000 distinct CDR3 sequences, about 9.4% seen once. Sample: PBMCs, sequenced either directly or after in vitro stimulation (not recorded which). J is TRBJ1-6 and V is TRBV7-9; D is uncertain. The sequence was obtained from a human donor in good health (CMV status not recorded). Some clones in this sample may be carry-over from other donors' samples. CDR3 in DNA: TGTGCCAGCAGCGTCACCCCAGCCCGGGATTCACCCCTCCACTTT. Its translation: CASSVTPARDSPLHF.